This T cell receptor (beta chain) was recovered during a study of T cells in Graves' hyperthyroidism and ophthalmopathy. J lost 5 bases, V lost 4 bases, and 5 bases had no gene match. The germline V gene has CDR1 KGHDR and CDR2 SFDVKD. The CDR3 has 14 amino acids. At least ten counts were recorded for this clonotype. Authors of the study amplified TCR beta CDR3 regions from RNA transcripts. The TCR CDR3 was amplified in a first-round RT-PCR using the HTBI primer set. TCRdb redid the calling of the multiplex PCR reads with MiXCR, one entry per CDR3 protein. The sample lists about 690,000 distinct CDR3 sequences; roughly 17% were seen once.

Source material: blood. The TCR originated in a man aged 45-65 years with Graves' hyperthyroidism. The gene calls are TRBV24-1 and TRBJ2-3, with 7 nucleotides matching TRBD2. The DNA for the CDR3 is TGTGCCACCAGTGACCCGGCGGGAGTAGATACGCAGTATTTT. The encoded protein is CATSDPAGVDTQYF.